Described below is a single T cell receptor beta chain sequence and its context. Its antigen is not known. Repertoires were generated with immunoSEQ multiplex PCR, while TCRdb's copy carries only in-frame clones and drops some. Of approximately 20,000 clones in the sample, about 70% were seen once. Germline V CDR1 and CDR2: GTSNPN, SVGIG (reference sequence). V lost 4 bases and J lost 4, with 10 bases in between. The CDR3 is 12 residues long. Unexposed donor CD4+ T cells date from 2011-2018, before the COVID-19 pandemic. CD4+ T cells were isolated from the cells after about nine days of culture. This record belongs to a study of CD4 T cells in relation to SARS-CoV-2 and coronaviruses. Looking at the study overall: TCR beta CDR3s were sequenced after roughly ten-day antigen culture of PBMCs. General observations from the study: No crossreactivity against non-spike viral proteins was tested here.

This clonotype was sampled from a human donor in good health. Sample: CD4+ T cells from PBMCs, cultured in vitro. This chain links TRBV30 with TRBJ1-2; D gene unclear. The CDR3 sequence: CAWMTGLYGYTF. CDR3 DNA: TGTGCCTGGATGACCGGACTCTATGGCTACACCTTC.